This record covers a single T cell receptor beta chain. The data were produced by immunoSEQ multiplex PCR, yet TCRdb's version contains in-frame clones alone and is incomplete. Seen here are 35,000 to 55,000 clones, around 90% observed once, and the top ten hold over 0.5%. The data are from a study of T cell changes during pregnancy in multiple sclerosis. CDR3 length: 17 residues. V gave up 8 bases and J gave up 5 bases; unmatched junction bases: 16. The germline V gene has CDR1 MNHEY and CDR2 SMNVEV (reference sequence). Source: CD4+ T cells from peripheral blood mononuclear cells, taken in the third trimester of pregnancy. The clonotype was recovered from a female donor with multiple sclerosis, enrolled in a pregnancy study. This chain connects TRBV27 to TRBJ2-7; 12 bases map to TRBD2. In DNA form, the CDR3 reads TGTGCCAGCGGGACCCGGTTGCTAGCGGGAGGGCCCAACGAGCAGTACTTC. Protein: CASGTRLLAGGPNEQYF.